The 13 T cell receptor beta chains given below trace back to one sample, sequenced in a study of CXCR3-negative and CXCR3-positive naive CD8 T cells. No antigen has been assigned to these receptors. The study, taken as a whole, reports: The TRB CDR3s that CXCR3-positive naive cells carried were more hydrophobic than those of CXCR3-negative naive cells.

The method, 5' RACE with UMI labels, was used to prepare the TRB cDNA libraries. One entry per CDR3 protein, without DNA, is what TCRdb gives after re-calling the 5' RACE reads. The listing records 150,000 to 180,000 distinct CDR3 sequences. Sequenced input: naive CXCR3+ CD8+ T cells from blood. Subset here: CD45RO-CCR7+CD27+CD95- naive CD8+ T cells expressing CXCR3 (TNR3+). These receptors were collected from a human donor in good health. Some clones in this sample may be carry-over from other donors' samples.

The J gene is TRBJ1-2, the V gene TRBV7-9. Germline V lookup: CDR1 SEHNR, CDR2 FQNEAQ (reference sequence). The CDR3 is 15 residues long. CDR3 amino acids: CASSLGRNVAYGYTF.

V usage is TRBV28 and J usage is TRBJ2-5; TCRdb designates TRBD2, a call that cannot be tested without DNA. CDR3 size: 13 residues. Per the germline V gene, CDR1 is MDHEN and CDR2 is SYDVKM. CDR3 sequence reads: CASTFREGETQYF. Looking up the rest from reference TRBV28 and TRBJ2-5 gives the full variable domain: DVKVTQSSRYLVKRTGEKVFLECVQDMDHENMFWYRQDPGLGLRLIYFSYDVKMKEKGDIPEGYSVSREKKERFSLILESASTNQTSMYLCASTFREGETQYFGPGTRLLVL.

This sequence joins TRBV5-1 and TRBJ2-7; absent DNA, TCRdb's TRBD1 call cannot be checked. This CDR3 comprises 13 residues. The germline V gene encodes CDR1 SGHRS and CDR2 YFSETQ. The CDR3 protein is CASMTEGAREQYF. The full variable domain, rest sourced from reference TRBV5-1 and TRBJ2-7, is KAGVTQTPRYLIKTRGQQVTLSCSPISGHRSVSWYQQTPGQGLQFLFEYFSETQRNKGNFPGRFSGRQFSNSRSEMNVSTLELGDSALYLCASMTEGAREQYFGPGTRLTVT.

This chain uses TRBV29-1 with TRBJ2-7; TCRdb calls TRBD1, which cannot be checked without DNA. The CDR3 loop spans 11 amino acids. Looked up from germline, CDR1 is SQVTM and CDR2 is ANQGSEA. This CDR3 reads CSRQGVHEQYF.

This chain links TRBV14 with TRBJ1-4; lacking DNA, the TRBD1 call made by TCRdb goes unchecked. The CDR3 runs 17 residues. CDR1 is SGHDN and CDR2 is FVKESK in the germline V gene. CDR3 sequence: CASSQELGEDPSEKLFF.

J is TRBJ2-1 and V is TRBV7-9. CDR1 and CDR2 from the germline V gene are SEHNR and FQNEAQ (reference sequence). This CDR3 is built from 13 residues. The CDR3 sequence is CASSLGSLNEQFF.

This chain uses TRBV29-1 with TRBJ2-2; TCRdb's D gene call, TRBD2, goes unchecked for lack of DNA. Germline V CDR1 and CDR2: SQVTM, ANQGSEA. The CDR3 runs to 13 residues. Here the CDR3 reads CSGAEGNTGELFF.

The genes are TRBV29-1 and TRBJ1-5; no DNA is available, so the TRBD1 call from TCRdb remains unchecked. Germline V gives CDR1 SQVTM, CDR2 ANQGSEA. This CDR3 has 13 amino acids. The CDR3: CSASQGLNQPQHF. Combining the CDR3 with reference TRBV29-1 and TRBJ1-5 gives the whole variable domain SAVISQKPSRDICQRGTSLTIQCQVDSQVTMMFWYRQQPGQSLTLIATANQGSEATYESGFVIDKFPISRPNLTFSTLTVSNMSPEDSSIYLCSASQGLNQPQHFGDGTRLSIL.

The chain joins TRBV7-9 to TRBJ2-7. The CDR3 totals 14 residues. Germline CDR1 is SEHNR and CDR2 is FQNEAQ (reference sequence). The CDR3 sequence is CASSSRQEPYEQYF.

V and J are TRBV7-9 and TRBJ2-3; checking the TCRdb D call of TRBD2 is not possible without DNA. The V gene's germline CDR1 is SEHNR and CDR2 FQNEAQ (reference sequence). This CDR3 region has 17 residues. The CDR3 loop reads CASSPRTSGAQQDTQYF.

This chain joins TRBV9 and TRBJ1-2. This CDR3 region has 15 residues. Germline CDR1 is SGDLS and CDR2 is YYNGEE. This chain's CDR3 is CASSVGGDPYDGYTF.

V and J are TRBV9 and TRBJ2-5; with no DNA, the TCRdb D assignment of TRBD1 cannot be verified. This CDR3 contains 16 residues. In germline, CDR1 is SGDLS, CDR2 YYNGEE. This chain's CDR3 is CASSVGNPGPKETQYF.

The rearrangement joins TRBV6-1 to TRBJ2-2; with no DNA, the TCRdb D assignment of TRBD2 cannot be verified. CDR1 and CDR2 (germline): MNHNS, SASEGT. The CDR3 consists of 17 residues. The CDR3 protein is CASSEGLGLGYPGELFF.